This TCR beta chain comes out of a study of T cells in Graves' hyperthyroidism and ophthalmopathy. The CDR3 covers 11 residues. The V gene's germline CDR1 is DFQATT and CDR2 SNEGSKA (reference sequence). Trimming removed 6 bases at V and 7 bases at J, with 13 bases between. This clonotype was detected ten times or more. Its antigen remains unknown. Whole-study findings and limits: A model of 13 V-J pairs discriminated ophthalmopathy from stable hyperthyroidism.

Disease duration under 2 months; hyperthyroidism patients were aged 18 to 65. It was RNA transcripts that yielded the amplified TCR beta CDR3 regions. The HTBI primer set served for first-round RT-PCR of the TCR CDR3. In TCRdb, the multiplex PCR reads were re-called with MiXCR into one record per CDR3 protein. Of over 300,000 distinct CDR3 sequences listed, about 15% are singletons. The sample was blood. The sequence came from a woman aged 55-69 years with Graves' hyperthyroidism. This chain connects TRBV20-1 to TRBJ2-7; D may be TRBD2 (6 bases). DNA for the CDR3: TGCAGTGCGCGCGGGGTAGGAGAGCAGTACTTC. It encodes CSARGVGEQYF.